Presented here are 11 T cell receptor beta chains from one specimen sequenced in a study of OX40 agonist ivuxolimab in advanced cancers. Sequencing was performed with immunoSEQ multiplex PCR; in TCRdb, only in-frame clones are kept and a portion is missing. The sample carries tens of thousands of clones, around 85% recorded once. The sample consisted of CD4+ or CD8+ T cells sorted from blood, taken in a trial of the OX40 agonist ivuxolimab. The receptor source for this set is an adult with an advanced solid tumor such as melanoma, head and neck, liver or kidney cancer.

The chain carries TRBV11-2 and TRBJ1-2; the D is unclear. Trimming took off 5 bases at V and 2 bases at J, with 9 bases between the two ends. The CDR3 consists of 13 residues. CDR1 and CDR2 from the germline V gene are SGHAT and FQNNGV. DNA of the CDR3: TGTGCCAGCAGCCCCGGGCCGAACTATGGCTACACCTTC. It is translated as CASSPGPNYGYTF.

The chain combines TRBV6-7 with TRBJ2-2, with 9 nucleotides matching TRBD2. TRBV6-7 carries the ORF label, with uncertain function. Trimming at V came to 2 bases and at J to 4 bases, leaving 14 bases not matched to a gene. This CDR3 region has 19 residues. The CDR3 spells CASSYPRGCGRGSTGELFF. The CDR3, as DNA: TGTGCCAGCAGTTACCCCAGGGGCTGCGGGAGGGGGAGCACCGGGGAGCTGTTTTTT.

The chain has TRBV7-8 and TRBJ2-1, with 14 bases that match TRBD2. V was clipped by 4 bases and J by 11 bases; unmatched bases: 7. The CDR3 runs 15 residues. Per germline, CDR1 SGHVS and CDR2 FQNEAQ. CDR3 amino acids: CASSSPGTSGSKQFF. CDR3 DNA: TGTGCCAGCAGCTCACCCGGGACTAGCGGGAGTAAGCAGTTCTTC. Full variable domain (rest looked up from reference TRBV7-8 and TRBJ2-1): GAGVSQSPRYKVAKRGQDVALRCDPISGHVSLFWYQQALGQGPEFLTYFQNEAQLDKSGLPSDRFFAERPEGSVSTLKIQRTQQEDSAVYLCASSSPGTSGSKQFFGPGTRLTVL.

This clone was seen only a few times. CDR3 region: CASSFVGLTDGELFF. In DNA, the CDR3 is TGCGCCAGCAGCTTTGTGGGACTCACGGACGGGGAGCTGTTTTTT. The chain uses TRBV5-1 and TRBJ2-2; perhaps TRBD2 as D (6 bases). In germline, CDR1 is SGHRS, CDR2 YFSETQ. Deletions cut 2 bases from V and 7 bases from J, with 15 bases between. The CDR3 runs 15 residues.

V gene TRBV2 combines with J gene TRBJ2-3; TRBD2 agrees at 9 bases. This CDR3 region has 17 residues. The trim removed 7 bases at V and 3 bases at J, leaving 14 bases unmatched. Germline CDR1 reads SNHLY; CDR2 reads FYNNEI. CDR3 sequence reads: CASTQGVAGGITDTQYF. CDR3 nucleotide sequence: TGTGCCAGCACCCAGGGTGTGGCGGGAGGGATAACAGATACGCAGTATTTT. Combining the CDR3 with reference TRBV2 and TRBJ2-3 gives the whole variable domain EPEVTQTPSHQVTQMGQEVILRCVPISNHLYFYWYRQILGQKVEFLVSFYNNEISEKSEIFDDQFSVERPDGSNFTLKIRSTKLEDSAMYFCASTQGVAGGITDTQYFGPGTRLTVL.

The chain's CDR3 is CASSDPGQEGGYTF. In DNA form, the CDR3 reads TGTGCCAGCAGTGACCCTGGACAGGAAGGCGGCTACACCTTC. The V call is TRBV6-1, the J call TRBJ1-2, with TRBD1 matching 7 bases. J lost 8 bases, V lost 3 bases, and 9 bases had no gene match. This CDR3 is 14 amino acids long. Germline V gene lookup returns CDR1 MNHNS and CDR2 SASEGT.

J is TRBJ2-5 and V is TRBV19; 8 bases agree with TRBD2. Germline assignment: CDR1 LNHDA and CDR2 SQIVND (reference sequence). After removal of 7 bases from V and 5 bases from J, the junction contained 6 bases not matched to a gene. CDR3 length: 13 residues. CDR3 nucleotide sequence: TGTGCCAGTACTTCCAGCGGGAGCGAGACCCAGTACTTC. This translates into CASTSSGSETQYF.

The CDR3, as DNA: TGCGCCAGCAGCCGAACTCCAGGAGAGACCCAGTACTTC. Translating gives CASSRTPGETQYF. V gene TRBV4-3 combines with J gene TRBJ2-5, with D unresolved. From germline, CDR1 is LGHNA and CDR2 YSLEER. The CDR3 contains 13 residues. The V end lost 4 bases, the J end lost 4 bases, and 10 bases lay between the germline ends.

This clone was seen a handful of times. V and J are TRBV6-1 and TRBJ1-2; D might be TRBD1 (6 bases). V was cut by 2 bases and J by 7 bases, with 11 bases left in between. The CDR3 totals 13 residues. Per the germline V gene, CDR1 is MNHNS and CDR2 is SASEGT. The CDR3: CASSEKRGGGYTF. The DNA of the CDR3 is TGTGCCAGCAGTGAAAAGAGGGGGGGTGGCTACACCTTC.

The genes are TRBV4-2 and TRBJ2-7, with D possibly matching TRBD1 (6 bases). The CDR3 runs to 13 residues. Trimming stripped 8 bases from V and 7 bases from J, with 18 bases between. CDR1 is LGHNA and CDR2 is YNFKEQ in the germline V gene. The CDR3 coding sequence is TGTGCCAGCGACCAAGAGGGGGTAGGAGAGCAGTACTTC. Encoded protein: CASDQEGVGEQYF.

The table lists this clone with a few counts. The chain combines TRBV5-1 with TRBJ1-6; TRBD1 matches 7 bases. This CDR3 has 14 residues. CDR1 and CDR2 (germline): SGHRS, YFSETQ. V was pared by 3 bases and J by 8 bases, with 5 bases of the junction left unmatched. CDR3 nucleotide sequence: TGCGCCAGCAGCTACACAGGGGTCGATTCACCCCTCCACTTT. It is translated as CASSYTGVDSPLHF.